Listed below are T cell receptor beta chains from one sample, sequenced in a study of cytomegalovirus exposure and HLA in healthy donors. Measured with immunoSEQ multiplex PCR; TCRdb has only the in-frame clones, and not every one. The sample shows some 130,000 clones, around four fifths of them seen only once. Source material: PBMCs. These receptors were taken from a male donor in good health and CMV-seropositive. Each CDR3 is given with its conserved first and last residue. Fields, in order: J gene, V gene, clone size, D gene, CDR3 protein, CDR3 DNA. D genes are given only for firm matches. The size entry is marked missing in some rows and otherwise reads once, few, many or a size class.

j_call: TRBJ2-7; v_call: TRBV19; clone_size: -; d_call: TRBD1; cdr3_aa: CASSTDRDRGSYEQYF; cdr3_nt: TGTGCCAGTAGTACGGATCGGGACAGGGGGTCCTACGAGCAGTACTTC
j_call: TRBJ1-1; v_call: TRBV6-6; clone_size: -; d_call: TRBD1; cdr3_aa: CASSSRTGGWNTEAFF; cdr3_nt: TGTGCCAGCAGTTCTCGGACAGGCGGATGGAACACTGAGGCTTTCTTT
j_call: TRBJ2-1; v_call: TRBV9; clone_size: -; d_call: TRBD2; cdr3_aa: CASSVASGGAGYNEQFF; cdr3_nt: TGTGCCAGCAGCGTCGCTAGCGGGGGGGCCGGGTACAATGAGCAGTTCTTC
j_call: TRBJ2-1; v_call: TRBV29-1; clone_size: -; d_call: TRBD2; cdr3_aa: CSGFSGGALNNEQFF; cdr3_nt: TGCAGCGGCTTTAGCGGGGGGGCACTTAACAATGAGCAGTTCTTC
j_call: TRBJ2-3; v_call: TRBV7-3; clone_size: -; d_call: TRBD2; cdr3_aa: CASSLPGGSEELADTQYF; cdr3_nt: TGTGCCAGCAGCTTACCGGGCGGGAGTGAGGAGTTAGCAGATACGCAGTATTTT
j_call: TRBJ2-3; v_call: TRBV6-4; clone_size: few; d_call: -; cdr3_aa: CASSEAGTSTDTQYF; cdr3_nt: TGTGCCAGCAGTGAAGCCGGGACTAGCACAGATACGCAGTATTTT
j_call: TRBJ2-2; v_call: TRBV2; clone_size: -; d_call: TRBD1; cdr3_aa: CASSMTGEQYTGELFF; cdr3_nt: TGTGCCAGCAGTATGACAGGGGAGCAATACACCGGGGAGCTGTTTTTT
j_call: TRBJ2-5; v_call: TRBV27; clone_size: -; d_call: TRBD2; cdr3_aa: CASSTRLAGVPETQYF; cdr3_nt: TGTGCCAGCAGTACCCGACTAGCGGGAGTCCCAGAGACCCAGTACTTC
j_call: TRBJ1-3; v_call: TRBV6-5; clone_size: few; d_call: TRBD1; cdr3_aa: CASRRDRELDTIYF; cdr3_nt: TGTGCCAGCAGAAGAGACAGGGAACTAGACACCATATATTTT
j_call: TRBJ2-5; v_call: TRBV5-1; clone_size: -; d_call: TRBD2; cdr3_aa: CASSQSGVRQETQYF; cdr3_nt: TGCGCCAGCAGCCAGAGCGGGGTGAGGCAAGAGACCCAGTACTTC
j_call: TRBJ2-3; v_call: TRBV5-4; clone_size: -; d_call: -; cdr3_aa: CASTSPSTDTQYF; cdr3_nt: TGTGCCAGCACCTCTCCCTCCACAGATACGCAGTATTTT
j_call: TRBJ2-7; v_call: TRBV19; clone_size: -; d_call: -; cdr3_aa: CASSQGTTLYEQYF; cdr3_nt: TGTGCCAGTAGTCAGGGTACGACGCTCTACGAGCAGTACTTC
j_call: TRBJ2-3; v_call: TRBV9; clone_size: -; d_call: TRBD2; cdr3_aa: CASSVESVAGAITDTQYF; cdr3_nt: TGTGCCAGCAGCGTAGAGTCCGTAGCGGGAGCAATCACAGATACGCAGTATTTT
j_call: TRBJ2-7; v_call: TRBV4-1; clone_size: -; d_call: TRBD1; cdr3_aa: CASSHSPRDRGYHEQYF; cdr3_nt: TGCGCCAGCAGCCATAGCCCCCGGGACAGGGGTTACCACGAGCAGTACTTC
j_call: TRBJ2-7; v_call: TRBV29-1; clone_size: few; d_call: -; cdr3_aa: CSVVESYEQYF; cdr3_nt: TGCAGCGTTGTCGAGTCCTACGAGCAGTACTTC
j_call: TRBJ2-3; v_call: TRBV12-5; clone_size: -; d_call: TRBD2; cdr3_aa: CASGSTGLAGADTQYF; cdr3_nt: TGTGCTAGTGGTTCGACGGGACTAGCGGGAGCAGATACGCAGTATTTT
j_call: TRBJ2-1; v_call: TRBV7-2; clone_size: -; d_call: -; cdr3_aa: CASSLAARFNEQFF; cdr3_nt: TGTGCCAGCAGCTTAGCGGCTAGATTCAATGAGCAGTTCTTC
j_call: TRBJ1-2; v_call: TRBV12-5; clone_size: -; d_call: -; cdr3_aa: CASGLQRGLGYGYTF; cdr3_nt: TGTGCTAGTGGTTTGCAGCGGGGGCTGGGCTATGGCTACACCTTC
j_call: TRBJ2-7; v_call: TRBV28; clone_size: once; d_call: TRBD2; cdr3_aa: CASSLPHSGSAYEQYF; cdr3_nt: TGTGCCAGCAGTCTACCCCATAGCGGGAGCGCCTACGAGCAGTACTTC
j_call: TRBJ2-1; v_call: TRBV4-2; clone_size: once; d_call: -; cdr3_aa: CASSQDQGEDEQFF; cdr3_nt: TGTGCCAGCAGCCAAGATCAGGGGGAGGATGAGCAGTTCTTC
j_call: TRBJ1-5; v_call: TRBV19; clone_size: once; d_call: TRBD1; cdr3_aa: CASSPGQRYQPQHF; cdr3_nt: TGTGCCAGTAGTCCGGGACAGAGGTATCAGCCCCAGCATTTT
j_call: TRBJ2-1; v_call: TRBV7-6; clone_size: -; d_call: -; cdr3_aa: CASSLPGERQFF; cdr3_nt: TGTGCCAGCAGCTTACCAGGGGAAAGGCAGTTCTTC
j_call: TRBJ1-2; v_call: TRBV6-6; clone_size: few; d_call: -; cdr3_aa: CASSYSNRPNYGYTF; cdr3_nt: TGTGCCAGCAGTTACTCGAACAGGCCTAACTATGGCTACACCTTC
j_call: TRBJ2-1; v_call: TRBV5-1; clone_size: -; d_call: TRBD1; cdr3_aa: CASSLARDRETVNEQFF; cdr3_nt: TGCGCCAGCAGCTTGGCCCGGGACAGGGAAACAGTCAATGAGCAGTTCTTC
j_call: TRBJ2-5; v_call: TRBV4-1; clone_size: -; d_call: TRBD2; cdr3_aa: CASSHPGTSGGFGETQYF; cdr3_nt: TGCGCCAGCAGCCACCCCGGGACTAGCGGGGGGTTTGGAGAGACCCAGTACTTC
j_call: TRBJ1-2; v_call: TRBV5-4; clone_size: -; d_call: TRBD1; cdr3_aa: CASSLQGADGYTF; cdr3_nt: TGTGCCAGCAGCTTACAGGGGGCCGATGGCTACACCTTC
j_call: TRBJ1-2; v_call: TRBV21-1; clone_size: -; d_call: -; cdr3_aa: CASSKVPKGYRVVGGYTF; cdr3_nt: TGTGCCAGCAGCAAAGTCCCAAAGGGCTACAGGGTAGTAGGCGGCTACACCTTC
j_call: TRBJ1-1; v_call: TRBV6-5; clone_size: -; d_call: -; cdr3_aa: CASSYEGDTEAFF; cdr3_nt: TGTGCCAGCAGTTACGAAGGGGACACTGAAGCTTTCTTT
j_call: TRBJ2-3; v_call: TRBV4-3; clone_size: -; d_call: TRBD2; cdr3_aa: CASSPASGISTDTQYF; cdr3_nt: TGCGCCAGCAGCCCGGCTAGCGGGATTTCCACAGATACGCAGTATTTT
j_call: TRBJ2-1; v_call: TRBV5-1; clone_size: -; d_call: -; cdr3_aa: CASSKSAGAAAYNEQFF; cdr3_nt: TGCGCCAGCAGCAAATCCGCGGGGGCCGCTGCCTACAATGAGCAGTTCTTC
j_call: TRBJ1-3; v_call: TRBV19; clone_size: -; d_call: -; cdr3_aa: CASISSGNTIYF; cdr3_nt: TGTGCCAGTATCAGTTCTGGAAACACCATATATTTT
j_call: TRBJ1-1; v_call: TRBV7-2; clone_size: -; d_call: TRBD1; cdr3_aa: CASSVTGTGGTEAFF; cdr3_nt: TGTGCCAGCAGCGTGACCGGGACAGGGGGCACTGAAGCTTTCTTT
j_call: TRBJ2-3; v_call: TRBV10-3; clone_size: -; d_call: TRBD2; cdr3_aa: CAMTSGYSTDTQYF; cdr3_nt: TGTGCCATGACTAGCGGATATAGCACAGATACGCAGTATTTT
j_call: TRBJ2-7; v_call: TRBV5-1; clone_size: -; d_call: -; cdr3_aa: CASSFRQDSEQYF; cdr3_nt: TGCGCCAGCAGCTTCCGACAGGATAGCGAGCAGTACTTC
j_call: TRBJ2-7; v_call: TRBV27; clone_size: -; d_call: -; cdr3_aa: CASSLILGAYEQYF; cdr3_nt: TGTGCCAGCAGTTTAATTTTAGGGGCCTACGAGCAGTACTTC
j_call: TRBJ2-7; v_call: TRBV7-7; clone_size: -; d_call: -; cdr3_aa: CASSRHRDSFEQYF; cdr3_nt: TGTGCTAGCAGCCGTCACAGGGATTCGTTCGAGCAGTACTTC
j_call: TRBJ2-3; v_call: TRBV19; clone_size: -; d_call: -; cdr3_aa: CASLQGPDTQYF; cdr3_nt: TGTGCCAGTTTACAGGGCCCAGATACGCAGTATTTT
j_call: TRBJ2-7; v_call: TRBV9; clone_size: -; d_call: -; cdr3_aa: CASSVGGRYGEYEQYF; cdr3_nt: TGTGCCAGCAGCGTAGGAGGGAGGTACGGTGAGTACGAGCAGTACTTC
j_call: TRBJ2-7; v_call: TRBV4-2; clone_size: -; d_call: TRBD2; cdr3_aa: CASSQHGLAGNEQYF; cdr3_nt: TGTGCCAGCAGCCAGCACGGACTAGCGGGAAACGAGCAGTACTTC
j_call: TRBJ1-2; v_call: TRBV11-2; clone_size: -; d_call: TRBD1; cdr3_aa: CASSSAGGTSVYGYTF; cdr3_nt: TGTGCCAGCAGTTCGGCAGGGGGCACTAGTGTCTATGGCTACACCTTC
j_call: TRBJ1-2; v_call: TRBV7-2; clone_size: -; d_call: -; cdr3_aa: CASSLGGRGTLYGYTF; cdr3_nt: TGTGCCAGCAGCTTAGGCGGACGGGGAACACTCTATGGCTACACCTTC
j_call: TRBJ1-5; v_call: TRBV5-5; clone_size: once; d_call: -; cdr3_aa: CASSLRGPNQPQHF; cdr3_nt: TGTGCCAGCAGCTTGCGAGGGCCTAATCAGCCCCAGCATTTT
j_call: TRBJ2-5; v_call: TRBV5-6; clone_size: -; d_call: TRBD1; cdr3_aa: CASSWTGGQETQYF; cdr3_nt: TGTGCCAGCAGCTGGACAGGAGGTCAAGAGACCCAGTACTTC
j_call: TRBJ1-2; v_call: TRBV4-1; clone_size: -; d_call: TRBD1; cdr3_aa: CASSPGTGGAGSSYGYTF; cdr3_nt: TGCGCCAGCAGCCCCGGGACAGGGGGCGCTGGGAGTAGCTATGGCTACACCTTC
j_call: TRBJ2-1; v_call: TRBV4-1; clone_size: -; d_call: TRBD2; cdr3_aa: CASSQVTSGSSGGYNEQFF; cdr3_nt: TGCGCCAGCAGCCAAGTAACTAGCGGGAGTAGTGGCGGGTACAATGAGCAGTTCTTC
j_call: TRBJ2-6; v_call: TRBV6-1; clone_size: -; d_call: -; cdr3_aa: CASSAAAGANVLTF; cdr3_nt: TGTGCCAGCAGTGCCGCGGCTGGGGCCAACGTCCTGACTTTC
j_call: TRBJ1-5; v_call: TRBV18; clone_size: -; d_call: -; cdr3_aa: CASSPPENSNQPQHF; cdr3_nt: TGTGCCAGCTCACCACCGGAGAATAGCAATCAGCCCCAGCATTTT
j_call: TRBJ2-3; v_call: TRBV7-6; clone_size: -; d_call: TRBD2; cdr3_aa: CASSFLSGRLTDTQYF; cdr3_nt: TGTGCCAGCAGCTTCCTTAGCGGGCGTCTCACAGATACGCAGTATTTT
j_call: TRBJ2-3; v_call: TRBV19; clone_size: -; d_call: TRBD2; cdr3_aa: CASSMQWEGLADTQYF; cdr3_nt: TGTGCCAGTAGTATGCAGTGGGAGGGCCTCGCAGATACGCAGTATTTT
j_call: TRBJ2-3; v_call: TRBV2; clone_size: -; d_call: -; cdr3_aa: CASSGDTDTQYF; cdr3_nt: TGTGCCAGCAGTGGAGATACAGATACGCAGTATTTT